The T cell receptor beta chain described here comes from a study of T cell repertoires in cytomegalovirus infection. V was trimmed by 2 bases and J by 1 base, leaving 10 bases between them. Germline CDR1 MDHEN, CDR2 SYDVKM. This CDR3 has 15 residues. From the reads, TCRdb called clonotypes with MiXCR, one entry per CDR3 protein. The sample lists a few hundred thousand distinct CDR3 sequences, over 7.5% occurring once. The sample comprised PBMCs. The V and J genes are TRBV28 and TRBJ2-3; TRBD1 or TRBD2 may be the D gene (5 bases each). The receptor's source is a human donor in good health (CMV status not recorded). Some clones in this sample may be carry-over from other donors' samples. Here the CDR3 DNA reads TGTGCCAGCAGTTTAACGGGACCGCGCACAGATACGCAGTATTTT. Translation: CASSLTGPRTDTQYF.